The 27 T cell receptor beta chains below all came from one sample that was sequenced in a study of graft-versus-host responses after intestinal transplantation. The antigens for these receptors are not known. The method was immunoSEQ multiplex PCR; TCRdb's version includes in-frame clones alone and lacks a portion of them. The sample holds more than 70,000 clones, 75% to 90% seen once. The specimen was unstimulated CD4+ T cells sorted from spleen or lymph node cells, collected before intestinal transplant. The receptors shown here come from a human donor who received an intestinal transplant.

The rearrangement joins TRBV19 to TRBJ2-1; tentative D call: TRBD2 (5 bases). V lost 6 bases to trimming and J lost 6 bases, with 21 bases between them. This CDR3 has 16 amino acids. The germline V gene has CDR1 LNHDA and CDR2 SQIVND (reference sequence). This CDR3 is CASRRRDRPSGNEQFF. DNA for the CDR3: TGTGCCAGTAGACGAAGGGATCGACCGAGCGGCAATGAGCAGTTCTTC.

This chain links TRBV27 with TRBJ1-1, with 8 bases identical to TRBD1. J was trimmed by 4 bases and V by 4 bases; bases with no gene match: 8. Germline assignment: CDR1 MNHEY and CDR2 SMNVEV (reference sequence). The CDR3 sequence is 15 residues long. The CDR3: CASSYRGGTGTEAFF. In nucleotides, the CDR3 is TGTGCCAGCAGTTACAGGGGAGGGACAGGCACTGAAGCTTTCTTT.

This chain connects TRBV18 to TRBJ1-1; TRBD1 aligns across 7 bases. V gave up 4 bases and J gave up 4 bases; unmatched junction bases: 6. From germline, CDR1 is KGHSH and CDR2 LQKENI. This CDR3 is built from 14 residues. In nucleotides, the CDR3 is TGTGCCAGCTCACGAGGACAGGAATTCACTGAAGCTTTCTTT. It is translated as CASSRGQEFTEAFF.

This chain joins TRBV6-1 and TRBJ1-2, with 8 bases matching TRBD1. The CDR3 has 14 residues. Trimming removed 5 bases from V and 5 bases from J; junction bases left unmatched: 7. CDR1 and CDR2 (germline): MNHNS, SASEGT. The CDR3 DNA sequence: TGTGCCAGCAGTCCAACTACAGGGGGGTATGGCTACACCTTC. Amino acid sequence: CASSPTTGGYGYTF.

The chain employs TRBV7-9 and TRBJ2-7; tentatively, D is TRBD1 (5 bases). The CDR3 runs 13 residues. Germline-derived CDR1 and CDR2 are SEHNR and FQNEAQ (reference sequence). V gave up 0 bases and J gave up 2 bases, with 5 bases separating them. The CDR3 is CASSLATAYEQYF. In nucleotides, the CDR3 is TGTGCCAGCAGCTTAGCGACAGCCTACGAGCAGTACTTC.

J is TRBJ2-3 and V is TRBV11-2, with TRBD2 identical over 8 bases. Germline V gene data show CDR1 as SGHAT and CDR2 as FQNNGV. V gave up 5 bases and J gave up 4 bases; unmatched junction bases: 2. This CDR3 contains 13 residues. The CDR3 sequence: CASSLSGADTQYF. The CDR3 nucleotides read TGTGCCAGCAGCCTTAGCGGGGCAGATACGCAGTATTTT.

The chain is built from TRBV11-3 and TRBJ2-3, with D perhaps TRBD2 (5 bases). V was trimmed by 3 bases and J by 1 base, leaving 8 bases between them. The CDR3 is 14 amino acids. In germline, CDR1 is SGHNT, CDR2 YENEEA. DNA for the CDR3: TGTGCCAGCAGCTTGAGTAGCGGCACAGATACGCAGTATTTT. Residues: CASSLSSGTDTQYF. The variable domain in full, completed from reference TRBV11-3 and TRBJ2-3, reads EAGVVQSPRYKIIEKKQPVAFWCNPISGHNTLYWYLQNLGQGPELLIRYENEEAVDDSQLPKDRFSAERLKGVDSTLKIQPAELGDSAVYLCASSLSSGTDTQYFGPGTRLTVL.

The J gene is TRBJ1-2, the V gene TRBV2; the D gene is possibly TRBD1 (5 bases). This CDR3 is 13 amino acids long. Trimming removed 5 bases from V and 3 bases from J, with 10 bases in between. Germline CDR1 reads SNHLY; CDR2 reads FYNNEI. CDR3 loop: CASSQGVDYGYTF. The CDR3 nucleotides read TGTGCCAGCAGTCAGGGTGTGGACTATGGCTACACCTTC.

The chain links TRBV10-3 to TRBJ1-2, with D possibly matching TRBD1 (5 bases). This CDR3 comprises 15 residues. Germline assignment: CDR1 ENHRY and CDR2 SYGVKD. Trimming removed 3 bases at V and 0 bases at J, with 11 bases between. The CDR3 reads CAISDWTPANYGYTF. Written as DNA, the CDR3 is TGTGCCATCAGTGATTGGACACCAGCTAACTATGGCTACACCTTC.

The DNA for the CDR3 is TGCGCCAGCAGCCAAGTCCCTTCTAGCGGGGGGGCACTCCCACCATCAGATACGCAGTATTTT. Translation gives CASSQVPSSGGALPPSDTQYF. The chain carries TRBV4-1 and TRBJ2-3; TRBD2 agrees at 12 bases. V shed 1 base and J 4 bases; nucleotides not matched to a gene: 18. Per the germline V gene, CDR1 is MGHRA and CDR2 is YSYEKL. The CDR3 has 21 residues.

CDR3 DNA: TGTGCCAGCAGTCTCGGGGTTAACTATGGCTACACCTTC. It encodes CASSLGVNYGYTF. The rearrangement joins TRBV6-6 to TRBJ1-2; D unresolved. The CDR3 totals 13 residues. Germline V gene lookup returns CDR1 MNHNY and CDR2 SVGAGI (reference sequence). The germline V and J ends were trimmed by 5 bases and 1 base, with 8 bases remaining between them.

This clone was seen only once. This CDR3 is CASSPGGYSYNEQFF. CDR3 in DNA: TGCGCCAGCAGCCCTGGGGGCTACTCCTACAATGAGCAGTTCTTC. The chain uses TRBV5-1 and TRBJ2-1, with TRBD1 as a possible D gene (6 bases). Germline assignment: CDR1 SGHRS and CDR2 YFSETQ. The length of the CDR3 is 15 residues. V shed 4 bases and J shed 0 bases, with 11 bases lying between them.

CDR3 amino acids: CASSPIPGVGLYEQYF. The CDR3 DNA sequence: TGTGCCAGCTCACCCATCCCCGGTGTGGGACTCTACGAGCAGTACTTC. J is TRBJ2-7 and V is TRBV18; weak D call: TRBD2 (6 bases). CDR1 and CDR2 (germline): KGHSH, LQKENI. The CDR3 spans 16 residues. V was trimmed by 3 bases and J by 3 bases, leaving 18 bases between them.

This chain joins TRBV5-1 and TRBJ2-3, with D unresolved. The germline gives CDR1 SGHRS, CDR2 YFSETQ. Trimming left V 0 bases short and J 3 bases short, with 14 bases between. The CDR3 is 16 residues long. The CDR3 here is CASSLAPTTATDTQYF. The DNA of the CDR3 is TGCGCCAGCAGCTTGGCCCCCACTACGGCGACAGATACGCAGTATTTT. Drawing the rest from reference TRBV5-1 and TRBJ2-3, the complete variable domain is KAGVTQTPRYLIKTRGQQVTLSCSPISGHRSVSWYQQTPGQGLQFLFEYFSETQRNKGNFPGRFSGRQFSNSRSEMNVSTLELGDSALYLCASSLAPTTATDTQYFGPGTRLTVL.

The rearrangement joins TRBV4-2 to TRBJ2-1, with 9 bases matching TRBD2. Germline loops: CDR1 LGHNA, CDR2 YNFKEQ. There are 17 residues in the CDR3. Unmatched junction bases numbered 6, after V lost 3 bases and J lost 0 bases. This CDR3 is CASSHDLAGSSYNEQFF. Written as DNA, the CDR3 is TGTGCCAGCAGCCACGATCTAGCGGGGAGCTCCTACAATGAGCAGTTCTTC.

This clone was seen just once. This chain joins TRBV9 and TRBJ2-3; 8 bases agree with TRBD2. The CDR3 extends over 18 amino acids. Germline CDR1 reads SGDLS; CDR2 reads YYNGEE. V was pared by 0 bases and J by 5 bases, with 14 bases of the junction left unmatched. The CDR3 reads CASSVVPPTSGGRDTQYF. CDR3 sequence (DNA): TGTGCCAGCAGCGTAGTACCCCCTACTAGCGGAGGGCGAGATACGCAGTATTTT.

This clone showed up just once. The CDR3 is CASSLRGVNTEAFF. CDR3 DNA sequence: TGTGCCAGCAGCTTAAGGGGGGTAAACACTGAAGCTTTCTTT. The chain has TRBV7-3 and TRBJ1-1; possible D gene TRBD1, 5 bases. Germline CDR1 is SGHTA and CDR2 is FQGTGA. CDR3 length equals 14 residues. V lost 1 base to trimming and J lost 2 bases, with 8 bases between them.

The V call is TRBV7-9, the J call TRBJ2-5; 12 nucleotides match TRBD2. The CDR3 totals 16 residues. CDR1 is SEHNR, CDR2 FQNEAQ, per germline (reference sequence). V was pared by 4 bases and J by 0 bases, with 3 bases of the junction left unmatched. CDR3 sequence (DNA): TGTGCCAGCAGCTCGGGACTAGCGGGCGACCAAGAGACCCAGTACTTC. Amino acid sequence: CASSSGLAGDQETQYF.

This rearrangement joins TRBV10-3 to TRBJ1-3; maybe TRBD1 (5 bases). The CDR3 consists of 14 residues. Trimming stripped 0 bases from V and 3 bases from J, with 6 bases between. CDR1 and CDR2 (germline): ENHRY, SYGVKD. In DNA, the CDR3 is TGTGCCATCAGTGAGTCAGGGGATGGAAACACCATATATTTT. Its translation is CAISESGDGNTIYF.

Only one count was recorded for this clone. The V gene is TRBV5-1, the J gene TRBJ2-3; 15 nucleotides line up with TRBD2. Germline V lookup: CDR1 SGHRS, CDR2 YFSETQ. Trimming removed 4 bases from V and 1 base from J; junction bases left unmatched: 7. The CDR3 has 18 amino acids. DNA of the CDR3: TGCGCCAGCAGCGACGGACTAGCGGGGGGGCGTGGCACAGATACGCAGTATTTT. Translated: CASSDGLAGGRGTDTQYF.

This chain uses TRBV6-1 with TRBJ1-1; tentative D call: TRBD1 (5 bases). CDR1 and CDR2 (germline): MNHNS, SASEGT. Trimming took 2 bases from V and 0 from J, leaving 10 bases between them. This CDR3 has 15 residues. In nucleotides, the CDR3 is TGTGCCAGCAGTGAAATGGGGCAGCTGAACACTGAAGCTTTCTTT. It is translated as CASSEMGQLNTEAFF.

The rearrangement links TRBV6-5 to TRBJ2-3; maybe TRBD1 (6 bases). Deletions cut 0 bases from V and 4 bases from J, with 14 bases between. CDR3 length: 16 amino acids. Germline CDR1 is MNHEY and CDR2 is SVGAGI. The CDR3 loop is CASSYSTGGPADTQYF. The DNA for the CDR3 is TGTGCCAGCAGTTACTCGACTGGGGGCCCCGCAGATACGCAGTATTTT.

V usage is TRBV6-5 and J usage is TRBJ1-1; the match to TRBD1 covers 9 bases. J gave up 2 bases and V 6 bases, and 4 bases lay outside the gene matches. From germline, CDR1 is MNHEY and CDR2 SVGAGI. The CDR3 has 14 residues. DNA for the CDR3: TGTGCCAGCAGGGACAGGGGACGCAACACTGAAGCTTTCTTT. Translation: CASRDRGRNTEAFF.

This clone showed up just once. This sequence joins TRBV7-9 and TRBJ2-7; TRBD2 is a possible D gene (5 bases). Germline V gene data show CDR1 as SEHNR and CDR2 as FQNEAQ (reference sequence). The CDR3 length is 15 residues. The V and J ends lost 5 bases and 3 bases respectively, with 17 bases between them. The CDR3 DNA follows: TGTGCCAGCAGCCCTTATGGAGGAGCTGGCTACGAGCAGTACTTC. Its translation: CASSPYGGAGYEQYF.

This clone is a singleton in its sample. The rearrangement uses TRBV19 and TRBJ1-2; a weak D match, TRBD1 (5 bases). The CDR3 spans 15 residues. V dropped 6 bases and J dropped 3 bases, with 17 bases sitting between them. Germline values: CDR1 LNHDA, CDR2 SQIVND (reference sequence). The CDR3 sequence is CASRPRGGPDYGYTF. The DNA of the CDR3 is TGTGCCAGTAGGCCAAGGGGAGGACCCGACTATGGCTACACCTTC.

The chain has TRBV6-5 and TRBJ1-1; TRBD1 matches at 7 bases. The CDR3 spans 13 residues. The germline CDR1 and CDR2 sequences are MNHEY and SVGAGI. V gave up 6 bases and J gave up 7 bases; unmatched junction bases: 8. Here the CDR3 reads CASRQGGVGEAFF. CDR3 sequence (DNA): TGTGCCAGCAGGCAGGGGGGAGTTGGTGAAGCTTTCTTT.

The chain has TRBV6-7 and TRBJ2-5; possibly TRBD1 for D (5 bases). TRBV6-7 is recorded as an ORF, its role being uncertain. CDR3 size: 15 residues. The V gene lost 5 bases and the J gene lost 4 bases, with 17 bases spanning the gap. The CDR3 here is CASSDWGRAGETQYF. CDR3 sequence (DNA): TGTGCCAGCAGTGATTGGGGCAGGGCTGGAGAGACCCAGTACTTC.